This T cell receptor (beta chain) appears in the sequencing data of a study of identical twins. Overall study findings and caveats: Out-of-frame alpha sequences common to twins were enriched for low generation probability. Beta clonotypes that were abundant in cord blood contained fewer insertions, a pattern absent from memory repertoires.

Of note for this clonotype: Antigen unknown.

TCRdb called the 5' RACE reads again in MiXCR, with one record for every CDR3 protein. Among some 790,000 distinct CDR3 sequences listed, 15% to 20% were seen once. The sample was also linked to a second study, of T cells expressing NK-cell markers. As reported in that work: Restriction of sorting to alpha-beta TCR T cells was accomplished in several experiments using an anti-gamma-delta TCR antibody. What remained unclear was the HCMV specificity of expanded NKG2C+ T cell clones.

The receptor was isolated from a woman aged 18-29 years in good health. The sample comprised PBMCs.

The CDR3 DNA is TGTGCCACCGGGGCCTACGAGCAGTACTTC. It translates to CATGAYEQYF. The chain uses TRBV6-1 and TRBJ2-7, with a weak D call TRBD2 (5 bases). This CDR3 region has 10 residues. The germline V gene has CDR1 MNHNS and CDR2 SASEGT. Trimming took off 10 bases at V and 2 bases at J, with 6 bases between the two ends.